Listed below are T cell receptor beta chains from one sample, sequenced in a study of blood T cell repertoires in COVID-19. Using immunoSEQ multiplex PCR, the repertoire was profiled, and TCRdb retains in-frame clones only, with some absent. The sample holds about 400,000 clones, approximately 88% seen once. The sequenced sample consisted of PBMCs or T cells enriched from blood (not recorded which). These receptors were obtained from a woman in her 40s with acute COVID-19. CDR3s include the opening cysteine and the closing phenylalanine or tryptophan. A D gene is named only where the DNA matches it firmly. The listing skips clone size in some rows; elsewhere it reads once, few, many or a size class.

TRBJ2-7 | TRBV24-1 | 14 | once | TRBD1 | CATSDGDSTYEQYF | TGTGCCACCAGTGATGGGGACAGTACCTACGAGCAGTACTTC
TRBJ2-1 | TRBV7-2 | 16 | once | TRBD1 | CASSLRDRDFPHEQFF | TGTGCCAGCAGCCTAAGGGACAGGGATTTTCCCCATGAGCAGTTCTTC
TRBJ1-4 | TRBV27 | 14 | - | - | CASSFQGSNEKLFF | TGTGCCAGCAGTTTCCAGGGGTCGAATGAAAAACTGTTTTTT
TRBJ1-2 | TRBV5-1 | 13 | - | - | CASSSSVNYGYTF | TGCGCCAGCAGCTCTTCAGTTAACTATGGCTACACCTTC
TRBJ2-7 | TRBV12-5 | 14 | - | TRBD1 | CASGSIGQAYEQYF | TGTGCTAGTGGTTCCATCGGACAGGCCTACGAGCAGTACTTC
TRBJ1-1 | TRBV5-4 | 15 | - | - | CASSLDPGWNTEAFF | TGTGCCAGCAGCTTGGATCCAGGCTGGAACACTGAAGCTTTCTTT
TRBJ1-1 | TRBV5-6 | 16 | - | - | CASRKKGLGRNTEAFF | TGTGCCAGCAGAAAGAAGGGGCTCGGACGGAACACTGAAGCTTTCTTT
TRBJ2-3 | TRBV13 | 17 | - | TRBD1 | CASRAARDSASTDTQYF | TGTGCCAGCAGAGCCGCCCGGGACAGCGCTAGCACAGATACGCAGTATTTT
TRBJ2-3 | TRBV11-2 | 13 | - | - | CASSPGLPSRQYF | TGTGCCAGCAGCCCGGGACTCCCATCAAGGCAGTATTTT
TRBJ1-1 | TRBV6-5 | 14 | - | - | CASNRIQGFTEAFF | TGTGCCAGCAATCGAATCCAGGGTTTCACTGAAGCTTTCTTT
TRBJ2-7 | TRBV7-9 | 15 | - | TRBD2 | CASSSLAELAYEQYF | TGTGCCAGCAGCTCCCTAGCGGAATTAGCCTACGAGCAGTACTTC
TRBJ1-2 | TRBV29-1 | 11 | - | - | CSVGRGYGYTF | TGCAGCGTTGGACGGGGATATGGCTACACCTTC
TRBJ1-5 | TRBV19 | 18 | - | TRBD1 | CASSIRVTGGYSNQPQHF | TGTGCCAGTAGTATACGAGTAACAGGGGGCTATAGCAATCAGCCCCAGCATTTT
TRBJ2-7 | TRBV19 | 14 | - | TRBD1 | CASSTGGGLNEQYF | TGTGCCAGCAGTACAGGGGGCGGATTGAACGAGCAGTACTTC
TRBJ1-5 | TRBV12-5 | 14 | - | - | CASAPAWASQPQHF | TGTGCTAGTGCCCCCGCTTGGGCGAGTCAGCCCCAGCATTTT
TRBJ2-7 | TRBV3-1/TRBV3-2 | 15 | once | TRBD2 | CASSASGGAGYEQYF | TGTGCCAGCAGCGCGAGCGGGGGGGCAGGCTACGAGCAGTACTTC
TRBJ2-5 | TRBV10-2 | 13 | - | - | CASTGGRGETQYF | TGCGCCAGCACGGGGGGCAGGGGCGAGACCCAGTACTTC
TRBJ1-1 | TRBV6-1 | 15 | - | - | CASSEGRGWGTEAFF | TGTGCCAGCAGTGAAGGACGGGGATGGGGCACTGAAGCTTTCTTT
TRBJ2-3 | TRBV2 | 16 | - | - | CASRGDSPRLGDTQYF | TGTGCCAGCAGAGGGGACTCGCCCCGCCTGGGGGATACGCAGTATTTT
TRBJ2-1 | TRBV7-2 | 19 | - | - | CASSLDDGWALSSYNEQFF | TGTGCCAGCAGCTTAGATGACGGATGGGCCTTGAGCTCCTACAATGAGCAGTTCTTC
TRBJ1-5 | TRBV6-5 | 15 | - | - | CASSRGGPSNQPQHF | TGTGCCAGCTCAAGGGGGGGGCCGAGCAATCAGCCCCAGCATTTT
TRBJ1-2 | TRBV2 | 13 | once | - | CASSSGNNYGYTF | TGTGCCAGCAGTTCAGGGAATAACTATGGCTACACCTTC
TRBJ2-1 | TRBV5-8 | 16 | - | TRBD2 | CASTLGVAGAYNEQFF | TGTGCCAGCACTCTTGGAGTTGCGGGGGCCTACAATGAGCAGTTCTTC
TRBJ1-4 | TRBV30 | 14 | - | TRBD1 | CAWSVRTGDEKLFF | TGTGCCTGGAGTGTTAGGACAGGGGATGAAAAACTGTTTTTT
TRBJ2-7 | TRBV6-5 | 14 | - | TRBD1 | CASSLQGGPYEQYF | TGTGCCAGCAGTCTACAGGGGGGTCCCTACGAGCAGTACTTC
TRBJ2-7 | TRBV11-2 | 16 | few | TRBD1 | CASSPLDRAGANEQYF | TGTGCCAGCAGCCCTTTGGACAGGGCCGGAGCAAACGAGCAGTACTTC
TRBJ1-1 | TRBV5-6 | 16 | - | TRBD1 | CASSPGTGVVNTEAFF | TGTGCCAGCAGTCCCGGGACAGGGGTCGTGAACACTGAAGCTTTCTTT
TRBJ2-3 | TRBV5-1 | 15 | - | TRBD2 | CASSLAGGAVDTQYF | TGCGCCAGCAGCTTGGCCGGGGGGGCTGTAGATACGCAGTATTTT
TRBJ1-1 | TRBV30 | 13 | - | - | CAWSLRLNPEAFF | TGTGCCTGGAGTCTCCGGTTAAACCCTGAAGCTTTCTTT
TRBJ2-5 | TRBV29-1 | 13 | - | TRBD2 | CSVASGGEETQYF | TGCAGCGTTGCTAGCGGGGGGGAAGAGACCCAGTACTTC
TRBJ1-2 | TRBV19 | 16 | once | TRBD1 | CASRIGGARGNYGYTF | TGTGCCAGTAGAATAGGGGGTGCCAGGGGGAACTATGGCTACACCTTC
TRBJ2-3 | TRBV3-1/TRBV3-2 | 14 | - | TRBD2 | CASSHIRGEDTQYF | TGTGCCAGCAGCCACATCCGGGGGGAGGATACGCAGTATTTT
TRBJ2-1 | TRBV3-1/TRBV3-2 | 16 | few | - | CASSQSAATPFNEQFF | TGTGCCAGCAGCCAAAGTGCAGCGACTCCTTTCAATGAGCAGTTCTTC
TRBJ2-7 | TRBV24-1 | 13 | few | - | CATGAGPTYEQYF | TGTGCCACTGGGGCAGGCCCAACCTACGAGCAGTACTTC
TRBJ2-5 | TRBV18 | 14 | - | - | CASSPPLVRETQYF | TGTGCCAGCTCACCACCACTAGTGAGGGAGACCCAGTACTTC
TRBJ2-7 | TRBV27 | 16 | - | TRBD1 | CASSTTHRGQIYEQYF | TGTGCCAGCAGTACAACCCACAGGGGGCAGATCTACGAGCAGTACTTC
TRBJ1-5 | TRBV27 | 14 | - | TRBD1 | CASSPDRVNQPQHF | TGTGCCAGCAGTCCCGACAGGGTCAATCAGCCCCAGCATTTT
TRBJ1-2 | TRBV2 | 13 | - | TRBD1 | CASSGQGGYGYTF | TGTGCCAGCAGTGGACAGGGGGGCTATGGCTACACCTTC
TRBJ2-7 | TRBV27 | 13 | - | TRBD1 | CASRNRGAYEQYF | TGTGCCAGCAGAAACAGGGGGGCCTACGAGCAGTACTTC
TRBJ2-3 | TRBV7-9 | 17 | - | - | CASSSMWASDSTDTQYF | TGTGCCAGCAGCTCCATGTGGGCATCTGATAGCACAGATACGCAGTATTTT
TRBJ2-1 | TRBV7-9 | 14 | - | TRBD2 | CASSSTSGANEQFF | TGTGCCAGCAGCTCGACTAGCGGTGCCAATGAGCAGTTCTTC
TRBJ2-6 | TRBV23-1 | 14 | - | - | CASSPVFGANVLTF | TGCGCCAGCAGTCCAGTATTTGGGGCCAACGTCCTGACTTTC
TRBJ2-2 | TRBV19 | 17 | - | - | CASSIIGGGPFTGELFF | TGTGCCAGTAGTATAATTGGAGGGGGCCCCTTCACCGGGGAGCTGTTTTTT
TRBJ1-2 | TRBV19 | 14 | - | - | CASTRTPGDYGYTF | TGTGCCAGTACGAGGACCCCAGGGGACTATGGCTACACCTTC
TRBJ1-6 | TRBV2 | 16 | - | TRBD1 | CASNGAGGYDNSPLHF | TGTGCCAGCAATGGGGCAGGGGGTTATGATAATTCACCCCTCCACTTT
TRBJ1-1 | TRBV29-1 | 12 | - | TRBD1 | CSVHRGTTEAFF | TGCAGCGTACACAGGGGAACCACTGAAGCTTTCTTT
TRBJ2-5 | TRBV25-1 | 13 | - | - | CASSGLAEETQYF | TGTGCCAGCAGTGGCTTAGCGGAAGAGACCCAGTACTTC